This T cell receptor beta chain comes out of a study of glioma-infiltrating T cells. To note about this clonotype: The antigen is not known.

Findings and caveats of the study: Very few CDR3 sequences were shared between tissue and blood. Shared blood CDR3 signature motifs marked patients with low tissue-blood divergence.

TCR alpha and beta CDR3 regions were amplified from RNA using iRepertoire nested multiplex PCR. TCRdb ran MiXCR on the multiplex PCR reads and lists one entry per CDR3 protein. The data show 400,000 or so distinct CDR3 sequences, approximately 42% seen once. Sequenced material: glioma tissue, nonneoplastic brain tissue, or PBMCs (not recorded which). The receptor comes from a human donor with low-grade glioma or glioblastoma, undergoing nonglioma brain surgery, or in good health (not recorded which).

The CDR3 sequence is CASSLWGKETQYF. CDR3 nucleotide sequence: TGTGCCAGCAGCTTGTGGGGAAAAGAGACCCAGTACTTC. V and J are TRBV5-5 and TRBJ2-5, with no clear D. The CDR3 runs to 13 residues. Germline-derived CDR1 and CDR2 are SGHKS and YYEKEE (reference sequence). V dropped 1 base and J dropped 3 bases, with 7 bases sitting between them.